The source of this T cell receptor (beta chain) is a study of cytomegalovirus exposure and HLA in healthy donors. As for this clone: Its antigen is still unknown.

Germline V gene sequence: CDR1 KGHSH, CDR2 LQKENI. The CDR3 loop spans 14 amino acids. V gave up 6 bases and J gave up 0 bases, with 12 bases separating them. The method was immunoSEQ multiplex PCR; TCRdb's version includes in-frame clones alone and lacks a portion of them. The data show about 160,000 clones, 89% seen once. Notes on the study in general: Cytomegalovirus status was reportedly diagnosed by the classifier with high specificity and sensitivity.

This TCR was recovered from a man aged 18 to 30 in good health and CMV-seropositive. The source material was PBMCs. The V call is TRBV18, the J call TRBJ2-7; maybe TRBD2 (6 bases). In nucleotides, the CDR3 is TGTGCCAGCTCCCCGGGGCGGGACTCCTACGAGCAGTACTTC. Translation: CASSPGRDSYEQYF.